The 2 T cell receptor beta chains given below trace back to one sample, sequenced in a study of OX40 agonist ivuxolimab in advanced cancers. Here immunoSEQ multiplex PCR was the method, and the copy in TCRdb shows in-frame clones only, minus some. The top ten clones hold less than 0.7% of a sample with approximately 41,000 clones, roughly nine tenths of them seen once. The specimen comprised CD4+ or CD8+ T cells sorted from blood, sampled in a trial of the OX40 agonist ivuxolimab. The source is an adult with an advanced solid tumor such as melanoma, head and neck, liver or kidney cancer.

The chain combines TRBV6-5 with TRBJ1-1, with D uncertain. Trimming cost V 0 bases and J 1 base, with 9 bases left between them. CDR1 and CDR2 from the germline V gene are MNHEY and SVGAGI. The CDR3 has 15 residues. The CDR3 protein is CASSYSRSANTEAFF. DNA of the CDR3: TGTGCCAGCAGTTACTCGAGGTCGGCGAACACTGAAGCTTTCTTT.

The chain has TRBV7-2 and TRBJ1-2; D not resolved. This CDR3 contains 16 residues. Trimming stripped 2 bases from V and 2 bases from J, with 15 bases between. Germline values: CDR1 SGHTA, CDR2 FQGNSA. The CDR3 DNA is TGTGCCAGCAGCTTACGGCGGCAAATTGGAAACTATGGCTACACCTTC. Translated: CASSLRRQIGNYGYTF.